This T cell receptor (beta chain) came from a study of regulatory T cells in long-lasting Graves disease. Arm-PCR of CDR3 regions and iRepertoire HTBI primers were the basis on which TCR beta libraries were built. TCRdb itself ran the multiplex PCR reads through MiXCR, one entry per CDR3 protein. The table shows about 420,000 distinct CDR3 sequences, with 16% occurring only once. Time point in this sample: newly diagnosed GD, antithyroid drugs for less than 3 months. PBMC RNA served as the TCR library source. There are 16 residues in the CDR3. Germline-derived CDR1 and CDR2 are LGHDT and YNNKEL (reference sequence). V was cut by 5 bases and J by 5 bases, with 21 bases left in between. The data also belong to a second study, concerning T cells in Graves' hyperthyroidism and ophthalmopathy. That study reports: HTBI primers were the set used in a first-round RT-PCR of the TCR CDR3. The authors' 13 V-J model separated ophthalmopathy from stable hyperthyroidism. The model made its ophthalmopathy prediction, and onset followed a median approximately 6 months later.

The TCR originated in a young woman with Graves disease. The chain recombines TRBV3-1 with TRBJ1-2; possibly TRBD1 for D (6 bases). Material: peripheral blood mononuclear cells (PBMCs), obtained at new diagnosis, from a patient treated with antithyroid drugs. CDR3 nucleotide sequence: TGTGCCAGCAGCGATACAATAGGGGGAGTTGGTTATGGCTACACCTTC. It codes for CASSDTIGGVGYGYTF.